This TCR beta chain appears in the sequencing data of a study of CD8 T cells in Susac syndrome. Deletions cut 5 bases from V and 6 bases from J, with 8 bases between. The germline CDR1 and CDR2 sequences are LGHNA and YNFKEQ. CDR3 length: 11 residues. Reverse transcription of about 0.5 to 1 ug RNA was performed with random hexamers. Amplification of the TCR beta CDR3 was carried out by immunoSEQ multiplex PCR, which spanned a total of 54 Vbeta and 13 Jbeta segments. A single record per CDR3 protein comes from TCRdb applying MiXCR to the immunoSEQ multiplex PCR reads. The sample lists 130,000 to 150,000 distinct CDR3 sequences, around 94% seen once, with 0.075% to 0.09% in the top ten. This clonotype has a handful of counts. While serving as controls, healthy donors were matched for age and sex.

The receptor was isolated from a human donor in good health. The J gene is TRBJ2-7, the V gene TRBV4-2; no definite D call. Sequences were obtained from CD4+ T cells from PBMCs. The DNA for the CDR3 is TGTGCCAGCAGCTCCCGGTTCGAGCAGTACTTC. It specifies CASSSRFEQYF.